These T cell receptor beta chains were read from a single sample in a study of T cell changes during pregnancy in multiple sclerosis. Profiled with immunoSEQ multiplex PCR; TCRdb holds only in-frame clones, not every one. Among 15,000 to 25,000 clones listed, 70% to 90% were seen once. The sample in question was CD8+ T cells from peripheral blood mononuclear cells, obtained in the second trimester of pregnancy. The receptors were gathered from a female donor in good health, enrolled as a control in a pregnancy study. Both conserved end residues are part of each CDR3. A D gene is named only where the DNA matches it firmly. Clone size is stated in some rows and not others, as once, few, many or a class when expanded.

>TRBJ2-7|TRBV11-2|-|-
TGTGCCAGCAGCTCCATTCAGGGACTCTTTTCCTACGAGCAGTACTTC
CASSSIQGLFSYEQYF
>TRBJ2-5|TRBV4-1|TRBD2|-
TGCGCCAGCAGCCAGGGACTAGCTCAAGAGACCCAGTACTTC
CASSQGLAQETQYF
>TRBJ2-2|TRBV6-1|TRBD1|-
TGTGCCAGCAGTGCCGGGACAGGGGGCACCGGGGAGCTGTTTTTT
CASSAGTGGTGELFF
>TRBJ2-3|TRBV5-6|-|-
TGTGCCAGCAGCTTGGTGAGAGCGGAAGATACGCAGTATTTT
CASSLVRAEDTQYF
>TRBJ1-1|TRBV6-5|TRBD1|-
TGTGCCAGCAGTTACTCCGAGACAGGGTGGGACACTGAAGCTTTCTTT
CASSYSETGWDTEAFF
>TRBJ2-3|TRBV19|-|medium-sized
TGTGCCACCGAGGAGGGGGCGAGGGGCGCAGATACGCAGTATTTT
CATEEGARGADTQYF
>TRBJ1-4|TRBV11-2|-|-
TGTGCCAGCAGCCTAGACGGACTAGTTGCAACTAATGAAAAACTGTTTTTT
CASSLDGLVATNEKLFF
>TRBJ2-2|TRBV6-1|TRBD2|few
TGTGCCACCGACAGCGGGAGGGCCACCGGGGAGCTGTTTTTT
CATDSGRATGELFF
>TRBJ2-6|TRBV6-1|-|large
TGTGCCAGCAGTGAGGGGGGTTCTGGGGCCAACGTCCTGACTTTC
CASSEGGSGANVLTF
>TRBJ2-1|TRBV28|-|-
TGTGCCAGCAGTCCCGCGGTAAATGAGCAGTTCTTC
CASSPAVNEQFF
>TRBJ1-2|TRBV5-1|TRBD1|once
TGCGCCAGCAGCTACGGACAGGCTAACTATGGCTACACCTTC
CASSYGQANYGYTF
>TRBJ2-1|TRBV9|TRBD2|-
TGTGCCAGCAGCGCCCAGGGACTAGCGGGGGAATACAATGAGCAGTTCTTC
CASSAQGLAGEYNEQFF
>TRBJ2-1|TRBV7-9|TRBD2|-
TGTGCCAGCAGCTCAGGACTAGCGGACTACAATGAGCAGTTCTTC
CASSSGLADYNEQFF
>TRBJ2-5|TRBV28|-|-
TGTGCCAGCAGTTTCAGCGTGACCCAGTACTTC
CASSFSVTQYF
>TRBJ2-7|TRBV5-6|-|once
TGTGCCAGCAGCTTGGTAACCTACGAGCAGTACTTC
CASSLVTYEQYF
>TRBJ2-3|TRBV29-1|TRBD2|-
TGCAGCGCCCGAGCCCCTTTTGAGCGGGGGGGCACAGATACGCAGTATTTT
CSARAPFERGGTDTQYF
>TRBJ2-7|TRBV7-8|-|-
TGTGCCAGCAGCTTAGTGGACAGTACCTACGAGCAGTACTTC
CASSLVDSTYEQYF
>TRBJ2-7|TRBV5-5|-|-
TGTGCCAGCAGCTTGGGGGGGGACTACGAGCAGTACTTC
CASSLGGDYEQYF
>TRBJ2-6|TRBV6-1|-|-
TGTGCCAGCAGTGAAGACAACTCTGGGGCCAACGTCCCGACTTTC
CASSEDNSGANVPTF
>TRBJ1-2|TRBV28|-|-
TGTGCCAGCAGTCGAAGGGGCGACTATGGCTACACCTTC
CASSRRGDYGYTF
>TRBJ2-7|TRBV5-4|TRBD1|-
TGTGCCAGCAGCTCCCTGGGGACAGGGGTTTACGAGCAGTACTTC
CASSSLGTGVYEQYF
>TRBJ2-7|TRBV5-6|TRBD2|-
TGTGCCAGCAGCTTGGCTAGCGGGGGGCAGGAGCAGTACTTC
CASSLASGGQEQYF
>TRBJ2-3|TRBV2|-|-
TGTGCCAGCAGTGATGCGAGCAGGGGCTTCGCAGATACGCAGTATTTT
CASSDASRGFADTQYF
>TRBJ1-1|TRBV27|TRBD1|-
TGTGCCAGCAGTTCCGGGACAGTGGGGTACACTGAAGCTTTCTTT
CASSSGTVGYTEAFF
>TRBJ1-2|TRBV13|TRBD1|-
TGTGCCAGCAGCCCCCAGACAGGGGACTATGGCTACACCTTC
CASSPQTGDYGYTF
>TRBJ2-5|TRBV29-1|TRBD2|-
TGCAGCGTAAAGGGGGGACTAGCGGGGGGAGAGACCCAGTACTTC
CSVKGGLAGGETQYF
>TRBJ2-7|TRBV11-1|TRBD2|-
TGTGCCAGCAGTTCCGGACTAGCTCGGGACGAGCAGTACTTC
CASSSGLARDEQYF
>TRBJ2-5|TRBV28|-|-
TGTGCCAGCAGTTTAATGGTTTCGGGAACCGGGGAGACCCAGTACTTC
CASSLMVSGTGETQYF
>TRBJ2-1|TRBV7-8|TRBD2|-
TGTGCCAGCAACTCCGGGACTAGTTTCACTGAGCAGTTCTTC
CASNSGTSFTEQFF
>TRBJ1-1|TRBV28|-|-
TGTGCCAGCAGTTTACCCCCCAGGAGGGATGAAGCTTTCTTT
CASSLPPRRDEAFF
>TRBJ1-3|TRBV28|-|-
TGTGCCAGCAGTCCCACGGGGCTAACAGGGGGAAACACCATATATTTT
CASSPTGLTGGNTIYF
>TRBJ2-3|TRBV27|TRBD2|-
TGTGCCAGCAGTTCCAGTTTCGGGCTCGAACTAGGGCTAGCGGGAGGGCCTCGCACAGATACGCAGTATTTT
CASSSSFGLELGLAGGPRTDTQYF
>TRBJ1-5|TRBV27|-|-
TGTGCCAGCAGTTTATGGGGGGGAGGTCAGCCCCAGCATTTT
CASSLWGGGQPQHF
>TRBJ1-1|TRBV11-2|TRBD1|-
TGTGCCAGCAGCAACTTACAGGGGGGTACTGAAGCTTTCTTT
CASSNLQGGTEAFF
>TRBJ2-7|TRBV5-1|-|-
TGCGCCAGCAGCTCGCTCCCCCGGGACTCCGCCTACGAGCAGTACTTC
CASSSLPRDSAYEQYF
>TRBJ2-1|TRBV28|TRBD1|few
TGTGCCAGCAGTTTGGCGAGGGACAGGGAGTTCTTC
CASSLARDREFF
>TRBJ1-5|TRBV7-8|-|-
TGTGCCAGCAGCTCCCAGCGGGGTCCAAGTCAGCCCCAGCATTTT
CASSSQRGPSQPQHF
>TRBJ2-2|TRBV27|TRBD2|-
TGTGCCAGCAACCCCACTAGCGGCCACACCGGGGAGCTGTTTTTT
CASNPTSGHTGELFF
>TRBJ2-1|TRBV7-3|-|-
TGTGCCAGCAGCCCAGAAAGGGAGGCCTCCTACAATGAGCAGTTCTTC
CASSPEREASYNEQFF
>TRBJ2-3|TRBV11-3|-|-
TGTGCCAGCAGCCTTGAGGGGGAGTCAGATACGCAGTATTTT
CASSLEGESDTQYF
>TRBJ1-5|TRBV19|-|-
TGTGCCAGTAGTGGGGGGAGTGAAAGGGAGGTGTTAGGCAATCAGCCCCAGCATTTT
CASSGGSEREVLGNQPQHF
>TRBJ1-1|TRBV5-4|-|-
TGTGCCAGCAGCTTTAGCCCTGCGGGCTTAGAAGCTTTCTTT
CASSFSPAGLEAFF
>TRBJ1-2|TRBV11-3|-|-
TGTGCCAGCAGCGTAACAGGGTTAAACTATGGCTACACCTTC
CASSVTGLNYGYTF
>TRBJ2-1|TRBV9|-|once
TGTGCCAGCAGCGTAGGTGCAGGGTTGAGGAATGAGCAGTTCTTC
CASSVGAGLRNEQFF
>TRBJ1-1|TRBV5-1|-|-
TGCGCCAGCAGGACAGACCTGAACAGTGAAGCTTTCTTT
CASRTDLNSEAFF
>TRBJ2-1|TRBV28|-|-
TGTGCCAGCAGTTCAGAGGACTACCCCTACAATGAGCAGTTCTTC
CASSSEDYPYNEQFF
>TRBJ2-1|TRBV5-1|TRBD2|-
TGCGCCAGCGAAGCGGGACCCCCCTCCTACAATGAGCAGTTCTTC
CASEAGPPSYNEQFF
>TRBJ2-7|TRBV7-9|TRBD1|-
TGTGCCAGCAGCACGCTACAGGGGAGCTCCTACGAGCAGTACTTC
CASSTLQGSSYEQYF